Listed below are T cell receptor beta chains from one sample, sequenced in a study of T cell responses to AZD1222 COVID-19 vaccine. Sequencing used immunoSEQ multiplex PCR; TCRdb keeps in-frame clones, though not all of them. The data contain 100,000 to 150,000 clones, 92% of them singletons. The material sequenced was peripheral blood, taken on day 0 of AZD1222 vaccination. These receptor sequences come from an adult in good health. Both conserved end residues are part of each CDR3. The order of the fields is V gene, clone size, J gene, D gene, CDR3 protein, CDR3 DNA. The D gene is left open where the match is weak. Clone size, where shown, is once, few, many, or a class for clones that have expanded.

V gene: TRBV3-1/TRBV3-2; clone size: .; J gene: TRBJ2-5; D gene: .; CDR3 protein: CASSQRHSQETQYF; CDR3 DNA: TGTGCCAGCAGCCAGCGGCATTCCCAAGAGACCCAGTACTTC
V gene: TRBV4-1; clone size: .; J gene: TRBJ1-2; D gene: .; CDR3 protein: CASSAPGGYYGYTF; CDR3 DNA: TGCGCCAGCAGCGCCCCTGGGGGTTACTATGGCTACACCTTC
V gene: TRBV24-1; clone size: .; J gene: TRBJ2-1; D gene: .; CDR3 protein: CATSDLTRDSDNEQFF; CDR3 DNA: TGTGCCACCAGTGATTTGACCAGGGACTCGGACAATGAGCAGTTCTTC
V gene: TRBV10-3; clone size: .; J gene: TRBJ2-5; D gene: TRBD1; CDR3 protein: CATRTGLQETQYF; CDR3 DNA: TGTGCCACCCGGACAGGGCTTCAAGAGACCCAGTACTTC
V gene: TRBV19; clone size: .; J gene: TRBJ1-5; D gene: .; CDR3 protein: CASHGPPQHF; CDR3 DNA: TGTGCCAGTCACGGGCCGCCCCAGCATTTT
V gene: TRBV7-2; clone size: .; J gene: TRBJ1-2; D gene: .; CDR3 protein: CASSLARTSGYTF; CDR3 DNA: TGTGCCAGCAGCTTAGCCAGGACGAGCGGCTACACCTTC
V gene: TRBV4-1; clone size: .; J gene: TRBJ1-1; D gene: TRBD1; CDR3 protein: CASSPGTGGNTEAFF; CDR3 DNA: TGCGCCAGCAGCCCCGGGACAGGGGGCAACACTGAAGCTTTCTTT
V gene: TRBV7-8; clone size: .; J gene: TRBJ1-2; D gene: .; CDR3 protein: CASSQERNYGYTF; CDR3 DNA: TGTGCCAGCAGTCAGGAGAGGAACTATGGCTACACCTTC
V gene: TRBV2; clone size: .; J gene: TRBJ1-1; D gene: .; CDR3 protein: CASGLAGRRTEAFF; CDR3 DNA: TGTGCCAGCGGTCTCGCAGGACGGCGGACTGAAGCTTTCTTT
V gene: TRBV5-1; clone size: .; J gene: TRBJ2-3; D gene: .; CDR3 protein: CASRPTAGTDTQYF; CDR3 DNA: TGCGCCAGCAGACCGACTGCTGGAACAGATACGCAGTATTTT
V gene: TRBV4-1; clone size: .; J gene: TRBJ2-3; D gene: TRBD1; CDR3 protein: CASSQRAPGQGFTDTQYF; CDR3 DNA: TGCGCCAGCAGCCAAAGGGCTCCGGGACAGGGGTTCACAGATACGCAGTATTTT
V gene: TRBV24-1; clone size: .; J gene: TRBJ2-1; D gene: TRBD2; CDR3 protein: CATSDSRTGGNEQFF; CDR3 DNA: TGTGCCACCAGTGATTCCCGAACGGGAGGTAATGAGCAGTTCTTC
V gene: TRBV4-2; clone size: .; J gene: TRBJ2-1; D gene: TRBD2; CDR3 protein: CASSPRRTSGEGDEQFF; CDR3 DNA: TGTGCCAGCAGCCCCAGGAGGACTAGCGGAGAAGGTGACGAGCAGTTCTTC
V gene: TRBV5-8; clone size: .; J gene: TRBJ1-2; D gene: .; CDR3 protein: CASSLDSMPYYGYTF; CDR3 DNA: TGTGCCAGCAGCTTGGATTCTATGCCTTACTATGGCTACACCTTC
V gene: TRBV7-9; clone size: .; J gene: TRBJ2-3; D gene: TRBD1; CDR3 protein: CASSFTGTGTDTQYF; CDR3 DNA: TGTGCCAGCAGCTTTACCGGGACAGGCACAGATACGCAGTATTTT
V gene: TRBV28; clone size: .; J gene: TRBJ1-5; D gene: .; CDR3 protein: CASSWGRGMIKPQHF; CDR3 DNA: TGTGCCAGCAGTTGGGGGCGGGGGATGATAAAGCCCCAGCATTTT
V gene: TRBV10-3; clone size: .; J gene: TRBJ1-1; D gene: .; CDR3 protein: CAISDRMNTEAFF; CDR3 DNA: TGTGCCATCTCCGACAGAATGAACACTGAAGCTTTCTTT
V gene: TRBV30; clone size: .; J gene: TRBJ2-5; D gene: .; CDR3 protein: CAWSYGETQYF; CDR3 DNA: TGTGCCTGGAGTTATGGAGAGACCCAGTACTTC
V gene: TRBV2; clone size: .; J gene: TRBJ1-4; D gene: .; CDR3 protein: CASSEAGIYRVANEKLFF; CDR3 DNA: TGTGCCAGCAGTGAAGCGGGGATTTACAGGGTCGCGAATGAAAAACTGTTTTTT
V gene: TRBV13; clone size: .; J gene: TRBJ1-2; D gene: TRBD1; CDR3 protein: CASSRDRVIFVDGYTF; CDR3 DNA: TGTGCCAGCAGCCGGGACAGGGTCATTTTTGTGGATGGCTACACCTTC
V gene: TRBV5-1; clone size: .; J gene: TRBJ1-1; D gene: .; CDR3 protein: CASSLAVELEAFF; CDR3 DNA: TGCGCCAGCAGCTTGGCCGTGGAGCTTGAAGCTTTCTTT
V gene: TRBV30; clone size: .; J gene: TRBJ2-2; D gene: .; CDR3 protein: CAWGERNGELFF; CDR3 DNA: TGTGCCTGGGGAGAAAGGAACGGGGAGCTGTTTTTT
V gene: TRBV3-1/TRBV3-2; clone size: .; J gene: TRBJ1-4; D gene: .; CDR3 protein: CASSHQGGDEKLFF; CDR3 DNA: TGTGCCAGCAGCCACCAGGGAGGGGATGAAAAACTGTTTTTT
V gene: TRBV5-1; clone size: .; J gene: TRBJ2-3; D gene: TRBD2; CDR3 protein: CASSHGTSGVTDTQYF; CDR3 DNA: TGCGCCAGCAGCCATGGGACTAGCGGGGTCACAGATACGCAGTATTTT
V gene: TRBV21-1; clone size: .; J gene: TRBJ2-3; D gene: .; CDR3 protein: CASRPLACTDTQYF; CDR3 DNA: TGTGCCAGCCGACCACTAGCCTGCACAGATACGCAGTATTTT
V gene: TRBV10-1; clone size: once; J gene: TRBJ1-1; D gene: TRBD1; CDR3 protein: CAGLDRGYTEAFF; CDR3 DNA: TGCGCCGGCCTAGACAGGGGGTACACTGAAGCTTTCTTT
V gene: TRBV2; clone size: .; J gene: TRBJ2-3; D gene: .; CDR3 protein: CASSEAQEPGTDTQYF; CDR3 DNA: TGTGCCAGCAGTGAAGCCCAGGAGCCGGGCACAGATACGCAGTATTTT
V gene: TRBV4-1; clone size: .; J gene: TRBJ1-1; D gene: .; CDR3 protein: CASSQGAGRSDTEAFF; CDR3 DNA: TGCGCCAGCAGCCAAGGGGCAGGGAGGTCGGACACTGAAGCTTTCTTT
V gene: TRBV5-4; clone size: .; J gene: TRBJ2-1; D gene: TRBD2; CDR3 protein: CASSSGPGGGNEQFF; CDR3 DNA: TGTGCCAGCAGCTCCGGGCCGGGCGGGGGGAATGAGCAGTTCTTC
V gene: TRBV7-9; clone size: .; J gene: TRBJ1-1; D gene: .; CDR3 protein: CASSRESQGAFF; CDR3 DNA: TGTGCCAGCAGCCGGGAGTCACAGGGAGCTTTCTTT
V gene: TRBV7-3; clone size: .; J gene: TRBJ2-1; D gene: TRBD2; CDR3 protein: CASSEGTSGANEQFF; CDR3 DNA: TGTGCCAGCAGCGAGGGGACTAGCGGGGCCAATGAGCAGTTCTTC
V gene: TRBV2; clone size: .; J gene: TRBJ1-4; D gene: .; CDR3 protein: CASSTESNEKLFF; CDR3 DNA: TGTGCCAGCAGCACTGAATCTAATGAAAAACTGTTTTTT
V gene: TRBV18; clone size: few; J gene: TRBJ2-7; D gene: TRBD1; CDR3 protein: CASSQASGDRGLNEQYF; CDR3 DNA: TGTGCCAGCTCACAAGCGTCAGGAGACAGGGGGCTCAACGAGCAGTACTTC
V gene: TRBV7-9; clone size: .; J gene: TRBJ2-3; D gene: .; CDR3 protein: CASSRAGDTQYF; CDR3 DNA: TGTGCCAGCAGCCGCGCCGGAGATACGCAGTATTTT
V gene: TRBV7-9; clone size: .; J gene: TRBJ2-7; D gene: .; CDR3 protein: CASSPAGDYEQYF; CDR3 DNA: TGTGCCAGCAGCCCCGCAGGGGACTACGAGCAGTACTTC
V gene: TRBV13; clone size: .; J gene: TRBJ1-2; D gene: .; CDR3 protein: CASSFLYRVDGYTF; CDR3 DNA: TGTGCCAGCAGCTTCTTATACAGGGTGGATGGCTACACCTTC
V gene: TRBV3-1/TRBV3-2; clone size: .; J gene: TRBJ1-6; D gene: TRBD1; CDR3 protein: CASRRGAGQGRDSPLHF; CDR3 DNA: TGTGCCAGCAGACGAGGGGCGGGACAGGGAAGGGATTCACCCCTCCACTTT
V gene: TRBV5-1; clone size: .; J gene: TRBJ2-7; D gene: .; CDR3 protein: CASRGGVGTTYEQYF; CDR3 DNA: TGCGCCAGCAGGGGTGGGGTGGGAACGACCTACGAGCAGTACTTC
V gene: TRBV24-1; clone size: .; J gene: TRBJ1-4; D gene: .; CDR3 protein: CATSDLQREGGEKLFF; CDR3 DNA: TGTGCCACCAGTGATTTGCAAAGGGAAGGGGGTGAAAAACTGTTTTTT
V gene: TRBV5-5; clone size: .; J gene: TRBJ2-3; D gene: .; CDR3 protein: CASTHKVGKTDTQYF; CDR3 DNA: TGTGCCAGCACCCACAAGGTGGGGAAAACAGATACGCAGTATTTT
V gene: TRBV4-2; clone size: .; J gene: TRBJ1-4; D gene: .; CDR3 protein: CASSRTGPNEKLFF; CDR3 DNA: TGTGCCAGCAGCCGGACGGGGCCTAATGAAAAACTGTTTTTT
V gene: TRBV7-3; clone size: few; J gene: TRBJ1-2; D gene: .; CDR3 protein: CASSLTATQSLYGYTF; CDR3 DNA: TGTGCCAGCAGCTTAACGGCCACCCAGTCCCTCTATGGCTACACCTTC
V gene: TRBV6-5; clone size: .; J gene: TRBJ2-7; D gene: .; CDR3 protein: CASSYSGLPYEQYF; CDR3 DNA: TGTGCCAGCAGTTACTCTGGGCTGCCCTACGAGCAGTACTTC
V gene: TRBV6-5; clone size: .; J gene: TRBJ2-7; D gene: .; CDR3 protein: CASSYSIGRDSYEQYF; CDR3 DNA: TGTGCCAGCAGTTACTCGATCGGCAGGGATTCCTACGAGCAGTACTTC
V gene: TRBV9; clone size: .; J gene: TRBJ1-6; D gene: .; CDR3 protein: CASSVVPGYNSPLHF; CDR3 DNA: TGTGCCAGCAGCGTAGTCCCGGGCTATAATTCACCCCTCCACTTT
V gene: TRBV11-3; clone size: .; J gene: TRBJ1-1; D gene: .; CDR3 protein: CASSLGGGGKGTEAFF; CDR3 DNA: TGTGCCAGCAGCTTAGGCGGTGGGGGGAAAGGCACTGAAGCTTTCTTT
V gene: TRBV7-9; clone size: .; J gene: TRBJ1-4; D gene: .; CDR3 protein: CASSLMGVPNEKLFF; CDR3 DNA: TGTGCCAGCAGCTTAATGGGGGTTCCTAATGAAAAACTGTTTTTT
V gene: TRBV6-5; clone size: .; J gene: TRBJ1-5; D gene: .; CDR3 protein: CASLRGNSNQPQHF; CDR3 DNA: TGTGCCAGCCTCAGGGGTAACAGCAATCAGCCCCAGCATTTT
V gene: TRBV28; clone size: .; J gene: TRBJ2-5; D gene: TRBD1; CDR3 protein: CASSLAGTAYQETQYF; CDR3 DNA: TGTGCCAGCAGTTTAGCCGGGACAGCGTACCAAGAGACCCAGTACTTC
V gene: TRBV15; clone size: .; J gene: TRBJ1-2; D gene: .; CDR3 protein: CATSREGWRNYGYTF; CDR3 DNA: TGTGCCACCAGCAGAGAAGGGTGGCGTAACTATGGCTACACCTTC
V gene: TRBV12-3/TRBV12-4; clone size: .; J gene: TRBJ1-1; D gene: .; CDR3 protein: CASSLIEGITAFF; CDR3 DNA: TGTGCCAGCAGTTTAATCGAGGGTATAACGGCTTTCTTT
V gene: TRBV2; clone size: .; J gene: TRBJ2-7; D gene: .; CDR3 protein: CASSFGGRQYF; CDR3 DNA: TGTGCCAGCAGCTTTGGGGGGCGGCAGTACTTC
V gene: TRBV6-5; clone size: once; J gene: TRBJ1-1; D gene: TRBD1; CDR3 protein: CASSSRTGDRREAFF; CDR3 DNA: TGTGCCAGCAGCTCAAGGACAGGGGATCGACGAGAAGCTTTCTTT
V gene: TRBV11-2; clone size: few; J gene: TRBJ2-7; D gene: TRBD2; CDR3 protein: CASSLVSTPRTSLYYEQYF; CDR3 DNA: TGTGCCAGCAGCTTAGTTAGTACCCCCCGGACTAGCCTATACTACGAGCAGTACTTC
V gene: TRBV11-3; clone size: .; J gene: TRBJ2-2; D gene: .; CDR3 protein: CASSLGGAPGELFF; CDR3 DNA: TGTGCCAGCAGCTTAGGAGGGGCCCCCGGGGAGCTGTTTTTT